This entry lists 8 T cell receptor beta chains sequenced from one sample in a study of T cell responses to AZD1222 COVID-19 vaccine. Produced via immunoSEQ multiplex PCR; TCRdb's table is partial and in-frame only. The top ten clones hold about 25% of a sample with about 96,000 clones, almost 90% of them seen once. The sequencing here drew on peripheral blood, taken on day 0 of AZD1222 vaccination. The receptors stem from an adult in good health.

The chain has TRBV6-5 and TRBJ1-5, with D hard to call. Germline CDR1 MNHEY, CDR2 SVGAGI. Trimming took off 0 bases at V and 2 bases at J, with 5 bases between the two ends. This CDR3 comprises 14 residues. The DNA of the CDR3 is TGTGCCAGCAGTTACTCCCCAGGCAATCAGCCCCAGCATTTT. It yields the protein CASSYSPGNQPQHF.

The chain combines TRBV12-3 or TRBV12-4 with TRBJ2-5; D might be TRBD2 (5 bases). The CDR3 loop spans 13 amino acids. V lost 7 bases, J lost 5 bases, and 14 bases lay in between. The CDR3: CASTPFSGETQYF. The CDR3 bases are TGTGCCAGCACCCCATTTTCGGGGGAGACCCAGTACTTC.

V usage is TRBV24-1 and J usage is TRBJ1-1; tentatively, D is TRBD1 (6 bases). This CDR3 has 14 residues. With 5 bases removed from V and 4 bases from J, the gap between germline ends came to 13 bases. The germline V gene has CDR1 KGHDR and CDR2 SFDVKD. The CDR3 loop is CATSVGQGSTEAFF. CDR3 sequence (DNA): TGTGCCACCAGTGTGGGGCAGGGGAGCACTGAAGCTTTCTTT.

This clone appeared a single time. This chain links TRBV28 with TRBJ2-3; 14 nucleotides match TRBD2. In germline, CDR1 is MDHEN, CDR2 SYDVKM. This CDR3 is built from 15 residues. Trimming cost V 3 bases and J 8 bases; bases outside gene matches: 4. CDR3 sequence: CASSLGTSGSGTQYF. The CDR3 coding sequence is TGTGCCAGCAGTTTGGGGACTAGCGGGAGTGGTACGCAGTATTTT.

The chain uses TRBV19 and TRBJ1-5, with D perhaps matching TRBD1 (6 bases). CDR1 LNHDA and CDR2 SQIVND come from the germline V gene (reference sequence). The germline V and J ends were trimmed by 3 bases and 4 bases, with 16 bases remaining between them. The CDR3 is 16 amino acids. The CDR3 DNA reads TGTGCCAGTAGTATTGGCAGGGGAGGCCAAAATCAGCCCCAGCATTTT. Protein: CASSIGRGGQNQPQHF.

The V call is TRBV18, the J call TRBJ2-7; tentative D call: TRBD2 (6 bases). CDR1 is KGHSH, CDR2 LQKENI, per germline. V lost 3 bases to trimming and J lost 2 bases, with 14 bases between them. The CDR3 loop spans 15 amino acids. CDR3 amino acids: CASSPPGRGAYEQYF. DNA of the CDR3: TGTGCCAGCTCACCGCCGGGGCGGGGTGCCTACGAGCAGTACTTC.

The CDR3 protein is CSVGHSNQPQHF. Written as DNA, the CDR3 is TGCAGCGTCGGACACAGCAATCAGCCCCAGCATTTT. The J gene is TRBJ1-5, the V gene TRBV29-1; maybe TRBD1 (5 bases). CDR1 and CDR2 from the germline V gene are SQVTM and ANQGSEA. The CDR3 has 12 amino acids. The ends were cut back, 6 bases at V and 1 base at J, with 7 bases in the middle.

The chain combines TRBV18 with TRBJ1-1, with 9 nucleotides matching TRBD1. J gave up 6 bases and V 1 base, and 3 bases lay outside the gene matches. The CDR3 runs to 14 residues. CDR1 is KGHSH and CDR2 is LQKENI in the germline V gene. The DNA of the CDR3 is TGTGCCAGCTCACCACGACAGGGGGTGCCTGAAGCTTTCTTT. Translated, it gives CASSPRQGVPEAFF.